This T cell receptor (beta chain) was obtained from a study of OX40 agonist ivuxolimab in advanced cancers. Note on this clone: Its antigen is not known.

Germline values: CDR1 MNHNY, CDR2 SVGAGI (reference sequence). With V trimmed by 5 bases and J by 6 bases, 9 bases remained unmatched. CDR3 size: 14 residues. Method: immunoSEQ multiplex PCR; TCRdb's copy keeps in-frame clones and lacks some. The table has 35,000 to 50,000 clones, approximately 90% seen once. The study's findings and limits: At 0.1 to 3.0 mg/kg, CD4+ and CD8+ blood T cells expanded clonally by week 6.

The sequenced sample was CD4+ or CD8+ T cells sorted from blood, obtained in a trial of the OX40 agonist ivuxolimab. The TCR sequence derives from an adult with an advanced solid tumor such as melanoma, head and neck, liver or kidney cancer. This chain connects TRBV6-6 to TRBJ2-7; 8 nucleotides align to TRBD2. DNA for the CDR3: TGTGCCAGCAGTGATAACAGCGGGAGTCGCGAGCAGTACTTC. It yields the protein CASSDNSGSREQYF.